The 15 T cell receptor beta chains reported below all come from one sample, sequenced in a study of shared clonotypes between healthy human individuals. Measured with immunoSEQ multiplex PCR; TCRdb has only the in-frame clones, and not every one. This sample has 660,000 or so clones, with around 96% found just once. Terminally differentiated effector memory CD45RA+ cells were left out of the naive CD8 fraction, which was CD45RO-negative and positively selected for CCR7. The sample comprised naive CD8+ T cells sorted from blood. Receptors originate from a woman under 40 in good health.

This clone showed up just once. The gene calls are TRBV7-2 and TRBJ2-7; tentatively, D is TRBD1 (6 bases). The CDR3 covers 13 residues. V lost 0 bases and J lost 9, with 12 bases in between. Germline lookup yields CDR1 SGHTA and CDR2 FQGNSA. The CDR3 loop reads CASSLAGLTGQYF. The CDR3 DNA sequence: TGTGCCAGCAGCTTAGCCGGTTTGACAGGGCAGTACTTC.

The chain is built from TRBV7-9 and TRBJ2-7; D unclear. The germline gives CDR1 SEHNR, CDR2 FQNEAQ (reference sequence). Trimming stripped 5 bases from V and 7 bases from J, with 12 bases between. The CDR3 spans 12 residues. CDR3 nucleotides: TGTGCCAGCAGCACCACCTGGCCTGAGCAGTACTTC. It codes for CASSTTWPEQYF.

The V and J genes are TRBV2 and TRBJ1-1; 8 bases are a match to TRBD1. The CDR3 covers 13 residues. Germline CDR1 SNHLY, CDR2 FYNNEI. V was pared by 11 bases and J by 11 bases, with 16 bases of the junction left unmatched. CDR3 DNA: TGTGCCGCGGACCCCCAGGGGGCGCCGGACGCTTTCTTT. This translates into CAADPQGAPDAFF.

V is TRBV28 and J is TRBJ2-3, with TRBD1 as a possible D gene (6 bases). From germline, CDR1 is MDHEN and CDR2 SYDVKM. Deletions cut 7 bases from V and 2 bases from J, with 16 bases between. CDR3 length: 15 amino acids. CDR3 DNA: TGTGCCAGCACCTCCGGGACAATTTCCACAGATACGCAGTATTTT. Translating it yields CASTSGTISTDTQYF.

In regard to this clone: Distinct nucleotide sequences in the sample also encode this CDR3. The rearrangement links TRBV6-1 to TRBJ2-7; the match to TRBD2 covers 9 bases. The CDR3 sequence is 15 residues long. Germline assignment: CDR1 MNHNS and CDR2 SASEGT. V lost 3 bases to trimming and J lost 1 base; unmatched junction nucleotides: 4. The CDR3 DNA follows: TGTGCCAGCAGTGAGGGGCTAGCGGGATCCTACGAGCAGTACTTC. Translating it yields CASSEGLAGSYEQYF.

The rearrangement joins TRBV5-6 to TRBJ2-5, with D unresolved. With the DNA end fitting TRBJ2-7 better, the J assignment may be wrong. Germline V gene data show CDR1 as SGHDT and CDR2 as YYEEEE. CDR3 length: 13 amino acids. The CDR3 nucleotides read TGTGCCAGCGGTATGGGCGGCTCCTACGAGCAGTACTTC. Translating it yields CASGMGGSYEQYF.

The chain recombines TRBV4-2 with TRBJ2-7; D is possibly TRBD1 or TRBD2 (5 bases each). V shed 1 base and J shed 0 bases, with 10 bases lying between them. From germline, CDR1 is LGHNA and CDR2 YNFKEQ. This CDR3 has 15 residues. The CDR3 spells CASSQGTGTSYEQYF. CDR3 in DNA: TGTGCCAGCAGCCAAGGGACTGGGACCTCCTACGAGCAGTACTTC.

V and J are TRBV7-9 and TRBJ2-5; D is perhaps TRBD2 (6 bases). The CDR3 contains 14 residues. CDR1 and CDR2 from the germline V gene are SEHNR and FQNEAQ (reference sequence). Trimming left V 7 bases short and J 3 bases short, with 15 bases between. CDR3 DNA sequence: TGTGCCAGCAACGGGATTGGCGGGAAAGAGACCCAGTACTTC. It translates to CASNGIGGKETQYF.

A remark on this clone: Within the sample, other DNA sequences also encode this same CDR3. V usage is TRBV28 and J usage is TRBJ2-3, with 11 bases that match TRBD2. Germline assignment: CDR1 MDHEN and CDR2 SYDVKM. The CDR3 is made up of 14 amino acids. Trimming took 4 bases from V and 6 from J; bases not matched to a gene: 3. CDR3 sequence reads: CASSSSGRTDTQYF. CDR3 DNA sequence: TGTGCCAGCAGTTCTAGCGGGAGGACGGATACGCAGTATTTT. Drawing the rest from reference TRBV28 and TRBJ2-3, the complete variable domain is DVKVTQSSRYLVKRTGEKVFLECVQDMDHENMFWYRQDPGLGLRLIYFSYDVKMKEKGDIPEGYSVSREKKERFSLILESASTNQTSMYLCASSSSGRTDTQYFGPGTRLTVL.

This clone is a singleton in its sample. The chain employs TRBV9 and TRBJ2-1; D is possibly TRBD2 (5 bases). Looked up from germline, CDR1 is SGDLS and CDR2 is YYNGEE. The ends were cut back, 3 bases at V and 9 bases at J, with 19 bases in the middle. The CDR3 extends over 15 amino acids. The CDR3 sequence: CASSAPRGIWSEQFF. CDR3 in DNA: TGTGCCAGCAGCGCTCCACGAGGGATATGGAGTGAGCAGTTCTTC.

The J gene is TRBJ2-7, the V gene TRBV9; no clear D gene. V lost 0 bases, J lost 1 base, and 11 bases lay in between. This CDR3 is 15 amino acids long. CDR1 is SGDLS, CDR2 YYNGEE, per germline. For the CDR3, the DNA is TGTGCCAGCAGCGTAGCTCCTGTTCCTTCCTACGAGCAGTACTTC. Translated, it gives CASSVAPVPSYEQYF.

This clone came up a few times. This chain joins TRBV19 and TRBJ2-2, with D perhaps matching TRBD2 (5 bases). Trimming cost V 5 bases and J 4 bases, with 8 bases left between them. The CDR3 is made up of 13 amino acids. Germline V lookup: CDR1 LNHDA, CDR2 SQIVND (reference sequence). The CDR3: CASSLGVTGELFF. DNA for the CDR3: TGTGCCAGTAGTCTCGGGGTCACCGGGGAGCTGTTTTTT. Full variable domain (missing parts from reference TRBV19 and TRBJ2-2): DGGITQSPKYLFRKEGQNVTLSCEQNLNHDAMYWYRQDPGQGLRLIYYSQIVNDFQKGDIAEGYSVSREKKESFPLTVTSAQKNPTAFYLCASSLGVTGELFFGEGSRLTVL.

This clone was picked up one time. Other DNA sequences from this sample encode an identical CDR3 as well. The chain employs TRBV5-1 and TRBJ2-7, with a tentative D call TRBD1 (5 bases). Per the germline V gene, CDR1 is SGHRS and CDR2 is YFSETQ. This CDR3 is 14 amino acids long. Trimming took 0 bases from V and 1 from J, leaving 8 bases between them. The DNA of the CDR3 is TGCGCCAGCAGCTTGGTGCAGGGATCCTACGAGCAGTACTTC. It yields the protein CASSLVQGSYEQYF.

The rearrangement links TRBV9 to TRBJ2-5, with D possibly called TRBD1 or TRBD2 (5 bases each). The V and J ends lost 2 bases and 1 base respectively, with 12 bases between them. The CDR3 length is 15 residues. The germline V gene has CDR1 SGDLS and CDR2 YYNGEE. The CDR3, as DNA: TGTGCCAGCAGCGTGACCGGGACGCTCCAAGAGACCCAGTACTTC. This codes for CASSVTGTLQETQYF.

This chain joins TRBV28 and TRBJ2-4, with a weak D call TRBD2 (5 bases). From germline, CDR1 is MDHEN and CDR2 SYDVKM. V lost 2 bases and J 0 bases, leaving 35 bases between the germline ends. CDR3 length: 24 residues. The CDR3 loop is CASSLRFERFQFGETLLAKNIQYF. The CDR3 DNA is TGTGCCAGCAGTTTACGGTTTGAGCGGTTCCAGTTTGGCGAGACCCTTCTAGCCAAAAACATTCAGTACTTC.